The 15 T cell receptor beta chains reported below all come from one sample, sequenced in a study of cytomegalovirus exposure and HLA in healthy donors. Primers included in the PCR were 60 Vbeta and 13 Jbeta primers. The method was immunoSEQ multiplex PCR; TCRdb's version includes in-frame clones alone and lacks a portion of them. The sample contains under 150,000 clones, over 65% of which appear only once. The sequencing input was PBMCs. All receptors derive from a woman aged 40-49 years in good health and CMV-seropositive.

The V and J genes are TRBV19 and TRBJ1-1; possibly TRBD1 for D (6 bases). The CDR3 runs 14 residues. Germline CDR1 and CDR2: LNHDA and SQIVND (reference sequence). Between the trimmed V and J ends, which lost 5 bases and 0 bases, there was a span of 10 bases. The chain's CDR3 is CASSPGHLNTEAFF. The CDR3 bases are TGTGCCAGTAGTCCGGGACACCTGAACACTGAAGCTTTCTTT.

This chain joins TRBV9 and TRBJ2-3; perhaps TRBD1 as D (6 bases). The V end lost 4 bases, the J end lost 3 bases, and 18 bases lay between the germline ends. CDR1 and CDR2 (germline): SGDLS, YYNGEE. CDR3 length: 16 residues. The DNA for the CDR3 is TGTGCCAGCAGCCCCTTCTCCAGGGGAAGGACAGATACGCAGTATTTT. It encodes CASSPFSRGRTDTQYF.

This clone appeared a few times. The chain links TRBV7-8 to TRBJ2-5; 11 positions match TRBD2. The J call is doubtful: the DNA matches TRBJ2-7 better. CDR3 size: 15 residues. Germline lookup yields CDR1 SGHVS and CDR2 FQNEAQ. CDR3 bases: TGTGCCAGCAGCTTAGTAGCGGGAGGGCCCAACGAGCAGTACTTC. Its protein is CASSLVAGGPNEQYF.

The gene calls are TRBV5-4 and TRBJ1-2; 7 nucleotides match TRBD1. Trimming cost V 3 bases and J 4 bases; bases outside gene matches: 9. This CDR3 contains 15 residues. The germline V gene has CDR1 SGHNT and CDR2 YYREEE (reference sequence). The CDR3 region is CASSSTGQALYGYTF. In DNA, the CDR3 is TGTGCCAGCAGCTCAACAGGACAGGCGCTCTATGGCTACACCTTC.

This chain connects TRBV6-5 to TRBJ1-2; possible D gene TRBD1, 5 bases. CDR1 is MNHEY and CDR2 is SVGAGI in the germline V gene. CDR3 length: 13 residues. V dropped 2 bases and J dropped 4 bases, with 8 bases sitting between them. The CDR3 spells CASSYTGGYGYTF. The CDR3 bases are TGTGCCAGCAGTTACACCGGGGGCTATGGCTACACCTTC.

The chain combines TRBV5-1 with TRBJ1-1, with TRBD1 as a possible D gene (5 bases). The germline V gene has CDR1 SGHRS and CDR2 YFSETQ. V was shortened by 0 bases and J by 2 bases, with 11 bases between the two germline ends. The CDR3 is 15 amino acids. CDR3 nucleotide sequence: TGCGCCAGCAGCTTGGTTGGCAGGGAAAACACTGAAGCTTTCTTT. It translates to CASSLVGRENTEAFF.

This chain joins TRBV30 and TRBJ2-6; D is possibly TRBD1 (5 bases). Trimming removed 4 bases from V and 0 bases from J, with 13 bases in between. Germline CDR1 reads GTSNPN; CDR2 reads SVGIG (reference sequence). The CDR3 contains 16 residues. DNA for the CDR3: TGTGCCTGGAAGGCAGGGCGCCGCTCTGGGGCCAACGTCCTGACTTTC. Translation: CAWKAGRRSGANVLTF.

This chain connects TRBV7-9 to TRBJ1-2, with 7 bases identical to TRBD1. Losses at the gene ends were 5 bases for V and 1 base for J; bases not matched to a gene: 4. The CDR3 has 14 residues. Germline CDR1 SEHNR, CDR2 FQNEAQ (reference sequence). DNA for the CDR3: TGTGCCAGCAGCCCGGGACAGAATAACTATGGCTACACCTTC. This sequence encodes CASSPGQNNYGYTF.

The J gene is TRBJ2-7, the V gene TRBV13; 7 nucleotides match TRBD2. Looked up from germline, CDR1 is PRHDT and CDR2 is FYEKMQ (reference sequence). The J segment lost 1 base and the V segment lost 5 bases, leaving 8 bases of the junction unmatched. CDR3 length: 15 residues. The CDR3 DNA reads as TGTGCCAGCAGCACCCGGGACTACCGATCCTACGAGCAGTACTTC. Protein: CASSTRDYRSYEQYF.

The J gene is TRBJ2-7, the V gene TRBV27; TRBD2 matches 10 bases. Germline V lookup: CDR1 MNHEY, CDR2 SMNVEV (reference sequence). V gave up 0 bases and J gave up 11 bases; unmatched junction bases: 1. The CDR3 contains 12 residues. CDR3 sequence (DNA): TGTGCCAGCAGTTTATCGGGACTAGCGAAGTACTTC. It translates to CASSLSGLAKYF.

This chain uses TRBV15 with TRBJ1-1; 12 nucleotides line up with TRBD1. This CDR3 spans 15 amino acids. Germline CDR1 reads LNHNV; CDR2 reads YYDKDF (reference sequence). The V and J ends lost 5 bases and 5 bases, in that order; junction bases with no gene match: 6. The CDR3 DNA is TGTGCCACCAGCCGGGGGACAGGGGGCGCGACTGAAGCTTTCTTT. This sequence encodes CATSRGTGGATEAFF.

This chain uses TRBV30 with TRBJ2-7; D is perhaps TRBD1 (6 bases). Germline assignment: CDR1 GTSNPN and CDR2 SVGIG (reference sequence). The CDR3 contains 17 residues. Between the trimmed V and J ends, which lost 0 bases and 0 bases, there was a span of 18 bases. CDR3 sequence: CAWSVWRFSDSSYEQYF. CDR3 bases: TGTGCCTGGAGTGTATGGAGATTTTCGGACAGCTCCTACGAGCAGTACTTC.

The CDR3 DNA reads as TGTGCCAGCAGCCCCGGTAGAGGGGAGGGCGAGCAGTACTTC. Protein sequence: CASSPGRGEGEQYF. The rearrangement joins TRBV7-2 to TRBJ2-5, with 7 bases lining up with TRBD2. TRBJ2-7 explains the end of the DNA better; the J call may be wrong. CDR1 and CDR2 from the germline V gene are SGHTA and FQGNSA. The CDR3 is made up of 14 amino acids.

The chain combines TRBV5-1 with TRBJ1-1; 9 bases agree with TRBD1. The CDR3 contains 15 residues. V trimming: 3 bases; J trimming: 5 bases; junction bases outside the gene matches: 8. CDR1 is SGHRS and CDR2 is YFSETQ in the germline V gene. CDR3 sequence: CASSSLQGAYTEAFF. The CDR3 DNA is TGCGCCAGCAGCTCCCTACAGGGGGCGTATACTGAAGCTTTCTTT.

The chain carries TRBV11-1 and TRBJ2-3; 10 bases agree with TRBD2. The CDR3 runs 15 residues. Unmatched junction bases numbered 10, after V lost 6 bases and J lost 7 bases. Germline-derived CDR1 and CDR2 are SGHAT and FQDESV (reference sequence). CDR3 loop: CASRPLAGVGNTQYF. The CDR3 DNA reads as TGTGCCAGCAGACCCCTAGCGGGAGTAGGAAATACGCAGTATTTT.